Following are 18 T cell receptor beta chains from one sample sequenced in a study of cytomegalovirus exposure and HLA in healthy donors. Method: immunoSEQ multiplex PCR; TCRdb's copy keeps in-frame clones and lacks some. This sample carries roughly 98,000 clones, around 88% of them seen once, and the ten largest clones take roughly 3.7%. Source material: PBMCs. These receptors all come from a woman in her twenties or thirties in good health and CMV-seronegative.

This clone was seen only once. The rearrangement joins TRBV7-2 to TRBJ2-7, with TRBD2 matching 7 bases. The CDR3 runs to 14 residues. Unmatched junction bases numbered 5, after V lost 4 bases and J lost 2 bases. From germline, CDR1 is SGHTA and CDR2 FQGNSA. The chain's CDR3 is CASSSGEGPYEQYF. For the CDR3, the DNA is TGTGCCAGCAGCTCTGGGGAGGGCCCCTACGAGCAGTACTTC.

The rearrangement links TRBV18 to TRBJ2-2; 8 bases agree with TRBD1. The CDR3 is 15 residues long. With 3 bases clipped from V and 5 bases from J, the junction kept 5 bases outside the gene matches. The V gene's germline CDR1 is KGHSH and CDR2 LQKENI. For the CDR3, the DNA is TGTGCCAGCTCACCGAAACAGGGGGTTACCGGGGAGCTGTTTTTT. Its translation is CASSPKQGVTGELFF.

The rearrangement links TRBV7-8 to TRBJ1-1; weak D call: TRBD1 (6 bases). V dropped 5 bases and J dropped 4 bases, with 17 bases sitting between them. The germline CDR1 and CDR2 sequences are SGHVS and FQNEAQ. This CDR3 has 15 residues. This chain's CDR3 is CASSPTGGQRTEAFF. The CDR3 nucleotides are TGTGCCAGCAGCCCCACGGGGGGACAACGCACTGAAGCTTTCTTT.

J is TRBJ1-1 and V is TRBV15; tentatively, D is TRBD1 (5 bases). Germline values: CDR1 LNHNV, CDR2 YYDKDF (reference sequence). V gave up 4 bases and J gave up 0 bases, with 12 bases separating them. The CDR3 has 15 amino acids. The CDR3 DNA reads TGTGCCACCAGCACCCGACAGACGTTGAACACTGAAGCTTTCTTT. It specifies CATSTRQTLNTEAFF. The variable domain in full, with the rest retrieved from reference TRBV15 and TRBJ1-1, is DAMVIQNPRYQVTQFGKPVTLSCSQTLNHNVMYWYQQKSSQAPKLLFHYYDKDFNNEADTPDNFQSRRPNTSFCFLDIRSPGLGDTAMYLCATSTRQTLNTEAFFGQGTRLTVV.

The CDR3 loop is CASTRGGLARETQYF. The CDR3 region has the DNA TGTGCCAGCACCCGGGGGGGACTAGCTCGAGAGACCCAGTACTTC. This rearrangement joins TRBV2 to TRBJ2-5; 9 positions match TRBD2. The V gene end was trimmed by 7 bases and the J gene end by 4 bases; junction bases not matched to a gene: 10. This CDR3 has 15 amino acids. Germline V gives CDR1 SNHLY, CDR2 FYNNEI. Together with reference TRBV2 and TRBJ2-5, the CDR3 gives the full variable domain: EPEVTQTPSHQVTQMGQEVILRCVPISNHLYFYWYRQILGQKVEFLVSFYNNEISEKSEIFDDQFSVERPDGSNFTLKIRSTKLEDSAMYFCASTRGGLARETQYFGPGTRLLVL.

This chain links TRBV6-1 with TRBJ1-1, with 7 bases aligning to TRBD1. With 1 base clipped from V and 4 bases from J, the junction kept 12 bases outside the gene matches. This CDR3 is built from 17 residues. Germline V gene sequence: CDR1 MNHNS, CDR2 SASEGT. CDR3 residues: CASSEGARGAWGTEAFF. The CDR3 DNA sequence: TGTGCCAGCAGTGAAGGTGCCAGGGGGGCATGGGGCACTGAAGCTTTCTTT.

This clone was observed once. This chain links TRBV5-6 with TRBJ2-7; D perhaps matches TRBD2 (5 bases). CDR1 SGHDT and CDR2 YYEEEE come from the germline V gene. The CDR3 is 10 residues long. Trimming cost V 5 bases and J 10 bases, with 10 bases left between them. The CDR3 DNA reads as TGTGCCAGCAGGTCTCGGGAACAGTACTTC. It yields the protein CASRSREQYF.

V is TRBV27 and J is TRBJ1-2; no clear D gene. CDR1 is MNHEY and CDR2 is SMNVEV in the germline V gene (reference sequence). Trimming pared 3 bases from V and 5 bases from J, leaving 10 bases between. The CDR3 loop spans 13 amino acids. CDR3 bases: TGTGCCAGCAGTTTGAACGCTCTATATGGCTACACCTTC. Protein sequence: CASSLNALYGYTF.

The CDR3 here is CASSQWTGGGQPQHF. The CDR3 bases are TGCGCCAGCAGCCAGTGGACGGGGGGGGGTCAGCCCCAGCATTTT. The rearrangement uses TRBV4-1 and TRBJ1-5, with a weak D call TRBD1 (5 bases). Trimming pared 3 bases from V and 6 bases from J, leaving 15 bases between. The CDR3 loop spans 15 amino acids. Per germline, CDR1 MGHRA and CDR2 YSYEKL.

The CDR3 DNA follows: TGTGCCGGGGGACAGGGAAATCAGCCCCAGCATTTT. This sequence encodes CAGGQGNQPQHF. The V gene is TRBV2, the J gene TRBJ1-5; 9 bases align to TRBD1. The CDR3 has 12 residues. Germline CDR1 SNHLY, CDR2 FYNNEI. V shed 11 bases and J 4 bases; nucleotides not matched to a gene: 3.

This clone was counted between two and nine times. This chain uses TRBV7-2 with TRBJ1-2; unclear D gene. CDR3 length equals 13 residues. Germline lookup yields CDR1 SGHTA and CDR2 FQGNSA. V lost 6 bases and J 8 bases, leaving 16 bases between the germline ends. The DNA of the CDR3 is TGTGCCAGCAGTCAAGGACTTTTACGAGGCTACACCTTC. This gives the protein CASSQGLLRGYTF.

The rearrangement links TRBV28 to TRBJ2-7, with 7 bases lining up with TRBD1. The CDR3 runs to 14 residues. V lost 5 bases and J lost 3; bases outside the gene matches: 7. Germline V gene lookup returns CDR1 MDHEN and CDR2 SYDVKM. CDR3 sequence: CASSNRQGFYEQYF. The CDR3, as DNA: TGTGCCAGCAGTAACCGACAGGGTTTCTACGAGCAGTACTTC. The full variable domain, in which reference TRBV28 and TRBJ2-7 provide the parts outside the CDR3, is DVKVTQSSRYLVKRTGEKVFLECVQDMDHENMFWYRQDPGLGLRLIYFSYDVKMKEKGDIPEGYSVSREKKERFSLILESASTNQTSMYLCASSNRQGFYEQYFGPGTRLTVT.

The rearrangement links TRBV4-1 to TRBJ1-1; D gene ambiguous. The CDR3 sequence is 12 residues long. CDR1 and CDR2 (germline): MGHRA, YSYEKL. V lost 0 bases and J lost 8, with 7 bases in between. The CDR3 coding sequence is TGCGCCAGCAGCCAAGAAGCGAGGGAAGCTTTCTTT. This translates into CASSQEAREAFF.

CDR3 loop: CASSLGGGRGNNEQFF. In DNA, the CDR3 is TGTGCCAGCAGCTTAGGAGGGGGCCGGGGGAACAATGAGCAGTTCTTC. The rearrangement joins TRBV7-2 to TRBJ2-1, with TRBD1 as a possible D gene (7 bases). The germline V gene has CDR1 SGHTA and CDR2 FQGNSA. Trimming stripped 1 base from V and 5 bases from J, with 15 bases between. This CDR3 has 16 residues.

The chain has TRBV28 and TRBJ2-7, with D uncertain. The CDR3 has 12 amino acids. The germline V and J ends were trimmed by 6 bases and 6 bases, with 12 bases remaining between them. Germline V gives CDR1 MDHEN, CDR2 SYDVKM. The CDR3 region has the DNA TGTGCCAGCAGGTCCTTAAAGCCCGAGCAGTACTTC. Amino acid sequence: CASRSLKPEQYF.

This clone was observed a few times. The chain joins TRBV5-1 to TRBJ1-2; D unclear. Per the germline V gene, CDR1 is SGHRS and CDR2 is YFSETQ. Deletions cut 0 bases from V and 1 base from J, with 4 bases between. This CDR3 spans 13 amino acids. In DNA, the CDR3 is TGCGCCAGCAGCTTGGGAGGTAACTATGGCTACACCTTC. This translates into CASSLGGNYGYTF. Based on the CDR3 plus reference TRBV5-1 and TRBJ1-2, the full variable domain is KAGVTQTPRYLIKTRGQQVTLSCSPISGHRSVSWYQQTPGQGLQFLFEYFSETQRNKGNFPGRFSGRQFSNSRSEMNVSTLELGDSALYLCASSLGGNYGYTFGSGTRLTVV.

V and J are TRBV29-1 and TRBJ2-7; 8 bases match TRBD1. CDR3 length: 12 residues. Germline assignment: CDR1 SQVTM and CDR2 ANQGSEA. V lost 4 bases, J lost 6 bases, and 5 bases stayed unmatched. The CDR3 spells CSVGTGTGEQYF. CDR3 bases: TGCAGCGTTGGGACAGGGACGGGCGAGCAGTACTTC.

The chain has TRBV5-1 and TRBJ1-2; D call uncertain. The CDR3 extends over 13 amino acids. The V and J ends lost 0 bases and 2 bases respectively, with 5 bases between them. Germline V lookup: CDR1 SGHRS, CDR2 YFSETQ. The CDR3: CASSLGRNYGYTF. In nucleotides, the CDR3 is TGCGCCAGCAGCTTGGGCAGGAACTATGGCTACACCTTC.